This is a list of T cell receptor beta chains from one sample in a study of blood T cells in healthy people across ages. MiXCR was run by TCRdb on the 5' RACE reads, yielding one entry per CDR3 protein. Among some 1.8 million distinct CDR3 sequences listed, approximately 40% were seen once. Source material: blood. These receptors came from a human donor in good health. The CDR3 runs from the conserved cysteine through the conserved F or W. D genes are given only for firm matches. Size tells how often a clone was seen (once, few, many) or the class of an expanded clone, and some rows leave it out.

TRBV7-3,TRBJ2-3,few,TRBD2,TGTGCCAGCAGCCCCTTCGGCGGGGGGGCCGATACGCAGTATTTT,CASSPFGGGADTQYF
TRBV7-2,TRBJ2-3,few,-,TGTGCCAGCAGCTTAGGTAGACGACTAACGTGGGGCACAGATACGCAGTATTTT,CASSLGRRLTWGTDTQYF
TRBV7-2,TRBJ1-1,-,-,TGTGCCAGCAGCTCACTGGGGGGCAGGGCAGGGACTGAAGCTTTCTTT,CASSSLGGRAGTEAFF
TRBV6-6,TRBJ2-1,few,TRBD1,TGTGCCAGCAGTTACCGGGACAGGGGCTACAATGAGCAGTTCTTC,CASSYRDRGYNEQFF
TRBV10-3,TRBJ2-1,few,TRBD2,TGTGCCTCTCGGGGTAGCGGGGGGTACAATGAGCAGTTCTTC,CASRGSGGYNEQFF
TRBV7-9,TRBJ2-2,few,-,TGTGCCAGCAGCTTACACGGGGAGCTGTTTTTT,CASSLHGELFF
TRBV5-5,TRBJ2-1,once,TRBD2,TGTGTCAGCCTTATCCGGACTAGCGGTTACAATGAGCAGTTCTTC,CVSLIRTSGYNEQFF
TRBV7-3,TRBJ2-1,few,TRBD2,TGTGCCAGCAGCTTAATGGGCGGGGGGGCCAAGGAGCAGTTCTTC,CASSLMGGGAKEQFF
TRBV20-1,TRBJ1-2,-,-,TGCAGTGCTAGGGAAAAAGTTTCATCCCTTGGCTACACCTTC,CSAREKVSSLGYTF
TRBV4-1,TRBJ2-1,-,-,TGCGCCAGCAACCAAGGGCCTGGGTCGGCGGTAGAACGACCCAATAAGTTCTTC,CASNQGPGSAVERPNKFF
TRBV7-9,TRBJ1-6,-,TRBD1,TGTGCCAGCAGCTCGCTTGGGACAGCGGGCTCACCCCTCCACTTT,CASSSLGTAGSPLHF
TRBV12-5,TRBJ2-4,-,-,TGTGCTAGTGCCTTTTACAATGAGCAGTACTTC,CASAFYNEQYF
TRBV7-9,TRBJ2-5,-,TRBD1,TGTGCCAGTAGACAGGGTCGTGGAGAGACCCAGTACTTC,CASRQGRGETQYF
TRBV20-1,TRBJ2-7,few,-,TGCAGTGCTAGGGGCAGAGGGGGATACGAGCAGTACTTC,CSARGRGGYEQYF
TRBV7-2,TRBJ2-5,-,TRBD1,TGTGCCAGCAGCTTAGGAGGGGACAGGGAAGAGCAGTACTTC,CASSLGGDREEQYF
TRBV12-3/TRBV12-4,TRBJ2-3,-,TRBD2,TGTGCCAGCAGCCTACCCGGGGGTAGCGGGGGGCCCAGCACAGATACGCAGTATTTT,CASSLPGGSGGPSTDTQYF
TRBV5-1,TRBJ2-7,-,-,TGCGCCAGCAGCAGGCGGGGACAGCTCTACGAGCAGTACTTC,CASSRRGQLYEQYF
TRBV3-1,TRBJ2-1,once,TRBD2,TGTGCCAGCAGCCCCAGACTAGCGGGGACCTACTACAATGAGCAGTTCTTC,CASSPRLAGTYYNEQFF
TRBV9,TRBJ2-5,-,-,TGTGCCAGCAGCCAAGGAACTAGCTCTCCTCGGCAGTACTTC,CASSQGTSSPRQYF
TRBV20-1,TRBJ2-3,few,-,TGCAGTGCTAGCGACAGCCCTACAGATACGCAGTATTTT,CSASDSPTDTQYF
TRBV7-2,TRBJ2-2,few,-,TGTGCCAGCAGCTTGGGGGACCCGAACACCGGGGAGCTGTTTTTT,CASSLGDPNTGELFF